This T cell receptor beta chain was documented in a study of cytomegalovirus exposure and HLA in healthy donors. Broader study findings: In an earlier analysis, about 87% or about 30%: the productive usage of most TCR beta V segments. With later analysis, a missense DCLRE1C variant became linked to TCR beta V- and J-gene trimming. The likely origin of a cluster of highly shared sequence variants was a sequencing artifact. In a later analysis, DRB1 alleles had the most associated TCRs; HLA-C alleles the fewest.

With 60 Vbeta and 13 Jbeta primers, the PCR was carried out. The repertoire was sequenced with immunoSEQ multiplex PCR; TCRdb's copy has only in-frame clones and lacks some. The table has more than 95,000 clones, about 79% seen once; the top ten hold just under 2%. This clone was seen once. What it binds is not known. The germline V gene encodes CDR1 SGDLS and CDR2 YYNGEE. V lost 4 bases, J lost 0 bases, and 14 bases lay in between. The CDR3 covers 16 residues. The TCR comes from a man in his forties or fifties in good health and CMV-seronegative. What was sequenced was PBMCs. J is TRBJ2-1 and V is TRBV9, with D perhaps TRBD2 (6 bases). CDR3 residues: CASSPSLGGSYNEQFF. The CDR3 DNA is TGTGCCAGCAGCCCCTCTTTGGGGGGCTCCTACAATGAGCAGTTCTTC.